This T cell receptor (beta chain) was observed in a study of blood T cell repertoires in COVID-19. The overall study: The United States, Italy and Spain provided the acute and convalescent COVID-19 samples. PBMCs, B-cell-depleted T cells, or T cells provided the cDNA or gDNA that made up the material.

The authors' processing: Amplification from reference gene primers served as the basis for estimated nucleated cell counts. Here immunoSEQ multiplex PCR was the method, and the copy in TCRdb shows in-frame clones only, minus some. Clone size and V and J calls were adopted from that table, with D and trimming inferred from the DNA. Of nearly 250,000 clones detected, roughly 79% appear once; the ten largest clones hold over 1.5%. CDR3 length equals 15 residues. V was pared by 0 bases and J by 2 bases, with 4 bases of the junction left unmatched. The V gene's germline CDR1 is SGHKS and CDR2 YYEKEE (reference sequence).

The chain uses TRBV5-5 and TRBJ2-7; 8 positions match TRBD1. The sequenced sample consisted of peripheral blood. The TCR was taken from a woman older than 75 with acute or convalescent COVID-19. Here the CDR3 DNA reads TGTGCCAGCAGCTTGGGCGGACAGGGTACCTACGAGCAGTACTTC. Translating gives CASSLGGQGTYEQYF.